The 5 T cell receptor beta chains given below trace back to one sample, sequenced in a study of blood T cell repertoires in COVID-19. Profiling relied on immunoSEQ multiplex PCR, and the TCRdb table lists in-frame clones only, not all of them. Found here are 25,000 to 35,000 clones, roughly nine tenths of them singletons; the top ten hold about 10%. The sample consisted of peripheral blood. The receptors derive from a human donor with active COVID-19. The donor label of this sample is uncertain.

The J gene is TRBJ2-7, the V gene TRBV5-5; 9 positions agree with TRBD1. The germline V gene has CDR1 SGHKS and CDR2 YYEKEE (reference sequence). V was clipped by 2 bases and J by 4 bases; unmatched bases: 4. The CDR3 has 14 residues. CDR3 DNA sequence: TGTGCCAGCAGCTTAACAGGGGGCGCTTACGAGCAGTACTTC. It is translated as CASSLTGGAYEQYF.

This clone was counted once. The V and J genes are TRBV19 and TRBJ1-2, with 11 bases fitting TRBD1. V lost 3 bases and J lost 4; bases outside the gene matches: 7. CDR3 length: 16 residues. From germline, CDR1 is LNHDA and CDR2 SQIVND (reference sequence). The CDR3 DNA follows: TGTGCCAGTAGTATCTCCGGGACAGGGGGTAGCTATGGCTACACCTTC. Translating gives CASSISGTGGSYGYTF. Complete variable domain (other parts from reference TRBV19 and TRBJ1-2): DGGITQSPKYLFRKEGQNVTLSCEQNLNHDAMYWYRQDPGQGLRLIYYSQIVNDFQKGDIAEGYSVSREKKESFPLTVTSAQKNPTAFYLCASSISGTGGSYGYTFGSGTRLTVV.

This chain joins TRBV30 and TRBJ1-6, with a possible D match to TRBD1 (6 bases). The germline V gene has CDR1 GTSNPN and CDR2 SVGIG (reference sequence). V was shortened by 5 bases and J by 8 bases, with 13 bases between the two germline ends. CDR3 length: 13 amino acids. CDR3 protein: CAWDTGRDSPLHF. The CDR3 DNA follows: TGTGCCTGGGATACAGGGAGGGATTCACCCCTCCACTTT.

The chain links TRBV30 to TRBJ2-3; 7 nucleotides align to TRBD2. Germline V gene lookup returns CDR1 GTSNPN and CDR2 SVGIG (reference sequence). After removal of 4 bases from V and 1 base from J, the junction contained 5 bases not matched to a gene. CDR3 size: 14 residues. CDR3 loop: CAWNRLAGTDTQYF. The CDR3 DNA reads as TGTGCCTGGAACAGGCTAGCGGGCACAGATACGCAGTATTTT.

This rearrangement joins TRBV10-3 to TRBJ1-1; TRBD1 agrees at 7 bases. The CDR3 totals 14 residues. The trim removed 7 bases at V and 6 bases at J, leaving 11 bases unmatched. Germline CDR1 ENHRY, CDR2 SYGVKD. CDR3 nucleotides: TGTGCCATCAAGCTGACAGGGTTGGATTCTGAAGCTTTCTTT. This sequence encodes CAIKLTGLDSEAFF.